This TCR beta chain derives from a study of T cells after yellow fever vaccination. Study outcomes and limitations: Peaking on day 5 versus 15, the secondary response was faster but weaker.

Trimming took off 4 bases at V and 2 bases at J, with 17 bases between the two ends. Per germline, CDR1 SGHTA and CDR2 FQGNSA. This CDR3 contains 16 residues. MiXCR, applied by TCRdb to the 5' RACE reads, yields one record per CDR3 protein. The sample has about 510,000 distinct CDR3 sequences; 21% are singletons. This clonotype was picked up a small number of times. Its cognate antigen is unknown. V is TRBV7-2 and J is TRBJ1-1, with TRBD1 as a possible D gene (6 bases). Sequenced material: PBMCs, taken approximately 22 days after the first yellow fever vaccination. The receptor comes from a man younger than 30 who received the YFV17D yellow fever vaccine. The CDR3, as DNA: TGTGCCAGCAGCTCAGCTCCTTCGACAGGCAACACTGAAGCTTTCTTT. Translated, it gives CASSSAPSTGNTEAFF.